The 25 T cell receptor beta chains below all came from one sample that was sequenced in a study of cytomegalovirus exposure and HLA in healthy donors. 60 Vbeta and 13 Jbeta primers were used in PCR. This table comes from immunoSEQ multiplex PCR, and its TCRdb copy is limited to in-frame clones, with some not included. Among about 140,000 clones, 79% were seen once, and the ten largest hold around 7%. The sample taken for sequencing was PBMCs. These TCRs come from a man aged 35 to 55 in good health and CMV-seropositive.

The J gene is TRBJ2-7, the V gene TRBV27, with TRBD2 identical over 9 bases. The germline CDR1 and CDR2 sequences are MNHEY and SMNVEV (reference sequence). Losses at the gene ends were 4 bases for V and 7 bases for J; bases not matched to a gene: 5. The CDR3 length is 13 residues. As DNA, the CDR3 is TGTGCCAGCAGTTGGCAGCGGGGGGTTGAGCAGTACTTC. The encoded protein is CASSWQRGVEQYF.

This rearrangement joins TRBV5-4 to TRBJ2-2; maybe TRBD2 (6 bases). The germline V and J ends were trimmed by 0 bases and 5 bases, with 17 bases remaining between them. The germline CDR1 and CDR2 sequences are SGHNT and YYREEE (reference sequence). This CDR3 is built from 17 residues. The CDR3 is CASSLELGGAVTGELFF. In DNA, the CDR3 is TGTGCCAGCAGCTTGGAGTTAGGCGGGGCCGTAACCGGGGAGCTGTTTTTT.

This chain connects TRBV13 to TRBJ1-1; the D is unclear. Trimming left V 3 bases short and J 5 bases short, with 7 bases between. Germline CDR1 PRHDT, CDR2 FYEKMQ (reference sequence). The CDR3 runs 12 residues. For the CDR3, the DNA is TGTGCCAGCAGCTTTGGTAGAACTGAAGCTTTCTTT. The encoded protein is CASSFGRTEAFF. The full variable domain, its missing parts supplied by reference TRBV13 and TRBJ1-1, is AAGVIQSPRHLIKEKRETATLKCYPIPRHDTVYWYQQGPGQDPQFLISFYEKMQSDKGSIPDRFSAQQFSDYHSELNMSSLELGDSALYFCASSFGRTEAFFGQGTRLTVV.

The rearrangement joins TRBV5-1 to TRBJ2-2; D gene unclear. V lost 4 bases to trimming and J lost 7 bases, with 14 bases between them. CDR3 length equals 14 residues. The germline CDR1 and CDR2 sequences are SGHRS and YFSETQ. For the CDR3, the DNA is TGCGCCAGCAGCGGGCAGGTGATGGGCGGGGAGCTGTTTTTT. Translation gives CASSGQVMGGELFF.

The J gene is TRBJ1-5, the V gene TRBV6-5, with a tentative D call TRBD1 (5 bases). CDR3 length: 14 residues. V was cut by 1 base and J by 7 bases, with 11 bases left in between. The germline V gene encodes CDR1 MNHEY and CDR2 SVGAGI. The CDR3 DNA is TGTGCCAGCAGTTACTTACAGGCGGCCCAGCCCCAGCATTTT. It translates to CASSYLQAAQPQHF.

This chain joins TRBV5-1 and TRBJ2-7; the match to TRBD1 covers 7 bases. Trimming took 4 bases from V and 3 from J; bases not matched to a gene: 10. Germline lookup yields CDR1 SGHRS and CDR2 YFSETQ. The CDR3 loop spans 15 amino acids. In DNA form, the CDR3 reads TGCGCCAGCAGCGACCCGGGACAGACAAACTACGAGCAGTACTTC. Protein: CASSDPGQTNYEQYF.

This chain links TRBV5-1 with TRBJ2-5; D might be TRBD1 (6 bases). This CDR3 contains 15 residues. Trimming left V 0 bases short and J 5 bases short, with 14 bases between. Looked up from germline, CDR1 is SGHRS and CDR2 is YFSETQ. DNA for the CDR3: TGCGCCAGCAGCTTGGTCTCCTATCAGGGGGAGACCCAGTACTTC. Protein: CASSLVSYQGETQYF.

This chain joins TRBV4-1 and TRBJ2-3; 8 bases line up with TRBD2. This CDR3 region has 16 residues. Trimming took 0 bases from V and 5 from J; bases not matched to a gene: 7. Germline V gene data show CDR1 as MGHRA and CDR2 as YSYEKL. CDR3 loop: CASSQDGRASVDTQYF. CDR3 DNA sequence: TGCGCCAGCAGCCAAGACGGGAGGGCCAGTGTAGATACGCAGTATTTT.

The J gene is TRBJ1-6, the V gene TRBV7-3; D remains ambiguous. Trimming took off 4 bases at V and 9 bases at J, with 7 bases between the two ends. Germline CDR1 is SGHTA and CDR2 is FQGTGA. This CDR3 has 12 residues. CDR3 sequence (DNA): TGTGCCAGCAGCTCCCCCGGTTCACCCCTCCACTTT. Residues: CASSSPGSPLHF. The full variable domain, its missing parts supplied by reference TRBV7-3 and TRBJ1-6, is GAGVSQTPSNKVTEKGKYVELRCDPISGHTALYWYRQSLGQGPEFLIYFQGTGAADDSGLPNDRFFAVRPEGSVSTLKIQRTERGDSAVYLCASSSPGSPLHFGNGTRLTVT.

The rearrangement uses TRBV25-1 and TRBJ1-2; tentative D call: TRBD1 (6 bases). The V and J ends lost 8 bases and 6 bases respectively, with 19 bases between them. This CDR3 contains 14 residues. From germline, CDR1 is MGHDK and CDR2 SYGVNS. In nucleotides, the CDR3 is TGTGCCAGCGGTATGCCAGGGGTCCTAAATGGCTACACCTTC. The encoded protein is CASGMPGVLNGYTF.

The chain has TRBV5-4 and TRBJ1-5; TRBD1 aligns across 7 bases. Germline lookup yields CDR1 SGHNT and CDR2 YYREEE (reference sequence). V shed 0 bases and J 5 bases; nucleotides not matched to a gene: 5. This CDR3 is built from 15 residues. CDR3 protein: CASSLDRGEYQPQHF. Here the CDR3 DNA reads TGTGCCAGCAGCTTGGACAGGGGCGAATATCAGCCCCAGCATTTT.

This chain joins TRBV9 and TRBJ2-7, with unresolved D. Germline CDR1 reads SGDLS; CDR2 reads YYNGEE. Trimming stripped 0 bases from V and 0 bases from J, with 7 bases between. The CDR3 runs 14 residues. The CDR3 sequence: CASSVGASSYEQYF. In DNA, the CDR3 is TGTGCCAGCAGCGTAGGAGCGTCCTCCTACGAGCAGTACTTC.

On this clone: One end of the junction fails to match germline, which may point to a read error. The CDR3 loop is CSSSSARGRGPGANVLTF. CDR3 sequence (DNA): TGTTCCAGCAGCTCCGCGAGAGGGAGAGGACCCGGGGCCAACGTCCTGACTTTC. V gene TRBV7-9 combines with J gene TRBJ2-6, with a tentative D call TRBD2 (5 bases). The CDR3 totals 18 residues. The V gene's germline CDR1 is SEHNR and CDR2 FQNEAQ (reference sequence).

This chain links TRBV6-1 with TRBJ2-7, with TRBD2 matching 8 bases. The CDR3 consists of 15 residues. Germline loops: CDR1 MNHNS, CDR2 SASEGT. Unmatched junction bases numbered 12, after V lost 7 bases and J lost 4 bases. The CDR3 nucleotides are TGTGCCAGCATTCTCCTGAGCGGGAGAGGGTACGAGCAGTACTTC. This translates into CASILLSGRGYEQYF.

This sequence joins TRBV2 and TRBJ1-2; 10 nucleotides match TRBD1. Germline CDR1 and CDR2: SNHLY and FYNNEI. The length of the CDR3 is 14 residues. The V and J ends lost 6 bases and 8 bases, in that order; junction bases with no gene match: 9. CDR3 sequence (DNA): TGTGCCAGCAGACTAACCGGGACAGGGGACGGCTACACCTTC. Protein sequence: CASRLTGTGDGYTF.

The chain couples TRBV7-3 to TRBJ2-1, with TRBD2 matching 7 bases. The CDR3 extends over 17 amino acids. CDR1 and CDR2 from the germline V gene are SGHTA and FQGTGA. V lost 6 bases to trimming and J lost 4 bases; unmatched junction nucleotides: 15. The CDR3 region is CASSLSPSGGFYNEQFF. CDR3 DNA sequence: TGTGCCAGCAGTTTGAGCCCTAGCGGTGGGTTTTACAATGAGCAGTTCTTC.

The rearrangement links TRBV15 to TRBJ1-5; TRBD1 matches 7 bases. The CDR3 covers 14 residues. The germline V gene has CDR1 LNHNV and CDR2 YYDKDF (reference sequence). The V and J ends lost 6 bases and 3 bases, in that order; junction bases with no gene match: 5. The CDR3 here is CATSLTGVNQPQHF. The CDR3 DNA sequence: TGTGCCACCAGTCTAACAGGGGTCAATCAGCCCCAGCATTTT.

The chain carries TRBV5-6 and TRBJ2-5; D may be TRBD2 (5 bases). CDR3 size: 13 residues. V lost 2 bases and J lost 5, with 10 bases in between. CDR1 is SGHDT and CDR2 is YYEEEE in the germline V gene. The chain's CDR3 is CASSLAVRETQYF. CDR3 DNA sequence: TGTGCCAGCAGCTTAGCGGTTAGGGAGACCCAGTACTTC.

V and J are TRBV5-1 and TRBJ2-5; 9 nucleotides match TRBD1. The DNA matches TRBJ2-7 better at its end, which makes the J call doubtful. This CDR3 has 16 residues. CDR1 and CDR2 (germline): SGHRS, YFSETQ. CDR3 in DNA: TGCGCCAGCAGCTTGGAACCGGGACAGGGACTTTACGAGCAGTACTTC. It yields the protein CASSLEPGQGLYEQYF.

The chain recombines TRBV5-6 with TRBJ2-1; D is uncertain. V was clipped by 4 bases and J by 8 bases, with 13 bases between them. The CDR3 spans 13 residues. Germline V gene sequence: CDR1 SGHDT, CDR2 YYEEEE. The DNA for the CDR3 is TGTGCCAGCAGCCTGACATGGTCCGATGAGCAGTTCTTC. Encoded protein: CASSLTWSDEQFF.

The chain combines TRBV27 with TRBJ2-5, with 7 nucleotides matching TRBD2. The CDR3 extends over 14 amino acids. The junction had 6 bases not matched to a gene; V was cut back by 3 bases and J by 5 bases. Germline CDR1 MNHEY, CDR2 SMNVEV (reference sequence). The CDR3 sequence: CASSLWTSSETQYF. In DNA form, the CDR3 reads TGTGCCAGCAGTTTGTGGACTAGTAGCGAGACCCAGTACTTC.

In this sample, this clone turned up a few times. The V call is TRBV5-4, the J call TRBJ2-7, with D tentatively TRBD1 (7 bases). Trimming removed 3 bases at V and 3 bases at J, with 16 bases between. The CDR3 totals 15 residues. CDR1 and CDR2 (germline): SGHNT, YYREEE (reference sequence). The CDR3: CASSSKTGTFYEQYF. The CDR3 DNA sequence: TGTGCCAGCAGCTCAAAGACAGGGACTTTCTACGAGCAGTACTTC. Looking up the rest from reference TRBV5-4 and TRBJ2-7 gives the full variable domain: ETGVTQSPTHLIKTRGQQVTLRCSSQSGHNTVSWYQQALGQGPQFIFQYYREEENGRGNFPPRFSGLQFPNYSSELNVNALELDDSALYLCASSSKTGTFYEQYFGPGTRLTVT.

This clone was counted between two and nine times. This chain uses TRBV18 with TRBJ2-7; 7 nucleotides match TRBD1. This CDR3 region has 14 residues. V shed 6 bases, J shed 7 bases, and the junction held 12 bases outside the gene matches. The germline V gene encodes CDR1 KGHSH and CDR2 LQKENI. The CDR3: CASSDSDRRREQYF. Written as DNA, the CDR3 is TGTGCCAGCTCGGACTCGGACAGGCGGCGGGAGCAGTACTTC.

The chain uses TRBV18 and TRBJ1-2; D remains unclear. CDR3 length: 16 residues. Germline V gene data show CDR1 as KGHSH and CDR2 as LQKENI. V lost 3 bases and J 0 bases, leaving 14 bases between the germline ends. The CDR3 protein is CASSPKTRPTNYGYTF. The CDR3, as DNA: TGTGCCAGCTCACCCAAGACAAGACCCACTAACTATGGCTACACCTTC.

The CDR3 nucleotides are TGCAGTGCTAGTGGTGAGGAGACCCAGTACTTC. The encoded protein is CSASGEETQYF. The J gene is TRBJ2-5, the V gene TRBV20-1; the D is unclear. The CDR3 loop spans 11 amino acids. Germline assignment: CDR1 DFQATT and CDR2 SNEGSKA (reference sequence). The germline V and J ends were trimmed by 3 bases and 5 bases, with 7 bases remaining between them.